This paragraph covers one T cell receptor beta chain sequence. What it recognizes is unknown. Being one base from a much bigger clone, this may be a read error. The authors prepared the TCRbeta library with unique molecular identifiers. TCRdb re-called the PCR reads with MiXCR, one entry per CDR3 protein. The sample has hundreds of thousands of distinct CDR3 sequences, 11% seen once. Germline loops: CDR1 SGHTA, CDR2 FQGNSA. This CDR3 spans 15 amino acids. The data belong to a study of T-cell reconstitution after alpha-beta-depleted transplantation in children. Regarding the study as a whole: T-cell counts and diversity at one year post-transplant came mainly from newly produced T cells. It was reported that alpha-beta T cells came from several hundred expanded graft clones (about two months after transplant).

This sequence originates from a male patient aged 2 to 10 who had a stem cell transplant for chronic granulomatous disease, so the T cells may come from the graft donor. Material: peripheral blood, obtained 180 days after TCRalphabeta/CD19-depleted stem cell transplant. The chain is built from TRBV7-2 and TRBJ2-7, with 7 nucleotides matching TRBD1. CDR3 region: CASSGITGTAYEKYF. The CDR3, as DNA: TGTGCCAGCAGCGGAATAACCGGGACAGCCTACGAGAAGTACTTC. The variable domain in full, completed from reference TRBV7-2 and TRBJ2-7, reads GAGVSQSPSNKVTEKGKDVELRCDPISGHTALYWYRQSLGQGLEFLIYFQGNSAPDKSGLPSDRFSAERTGGSVSTLTIQRTQQEDSAVYLCASSGITGTAYEKYFGPGTRLTVT.